This T cell receptor (beta chain) was found in a study of T-cell memory formation after mild COVID-19. TCRdb re-called the 5' RACE reads with MiXCR, one entry per CDR3 protein. The sample holds 200,000 to 250,000 distinct CDR3 sequences; over 8.5% are singletons and the top ten take roughly a fifth. Points on this clonotype: Its target is unknown.

General study findings and limits: CD4+ contracting clones lay mainly in CM and EM, CD8+ ones in EMRA.

Germline V gives CDR1 MGHDK, CDR2 SYGVNS. This CDR3 is 16 amino acids long. J lost 6 bases, V lost 5 bases, and 10 bases had no gene match. What was sequenced was PBMCs or a T cell subset sorted from them (not recorded which). This clonotype originated in a young man who had mild COVID-19 (a few samples of this study predate the infection). Cell type and time point are not known. The rearrangement links TRBV25-1 to TRBJ2-1; 10 nucleotides line up with TRBD2. In nucleotides, the CDR3 is TGTGCCAGCAGTCAATCCAGCGGGGGGGCTGTCAATGAGCAGTTCTTC. Its protein is CASSQSSGGAVNEQFF.